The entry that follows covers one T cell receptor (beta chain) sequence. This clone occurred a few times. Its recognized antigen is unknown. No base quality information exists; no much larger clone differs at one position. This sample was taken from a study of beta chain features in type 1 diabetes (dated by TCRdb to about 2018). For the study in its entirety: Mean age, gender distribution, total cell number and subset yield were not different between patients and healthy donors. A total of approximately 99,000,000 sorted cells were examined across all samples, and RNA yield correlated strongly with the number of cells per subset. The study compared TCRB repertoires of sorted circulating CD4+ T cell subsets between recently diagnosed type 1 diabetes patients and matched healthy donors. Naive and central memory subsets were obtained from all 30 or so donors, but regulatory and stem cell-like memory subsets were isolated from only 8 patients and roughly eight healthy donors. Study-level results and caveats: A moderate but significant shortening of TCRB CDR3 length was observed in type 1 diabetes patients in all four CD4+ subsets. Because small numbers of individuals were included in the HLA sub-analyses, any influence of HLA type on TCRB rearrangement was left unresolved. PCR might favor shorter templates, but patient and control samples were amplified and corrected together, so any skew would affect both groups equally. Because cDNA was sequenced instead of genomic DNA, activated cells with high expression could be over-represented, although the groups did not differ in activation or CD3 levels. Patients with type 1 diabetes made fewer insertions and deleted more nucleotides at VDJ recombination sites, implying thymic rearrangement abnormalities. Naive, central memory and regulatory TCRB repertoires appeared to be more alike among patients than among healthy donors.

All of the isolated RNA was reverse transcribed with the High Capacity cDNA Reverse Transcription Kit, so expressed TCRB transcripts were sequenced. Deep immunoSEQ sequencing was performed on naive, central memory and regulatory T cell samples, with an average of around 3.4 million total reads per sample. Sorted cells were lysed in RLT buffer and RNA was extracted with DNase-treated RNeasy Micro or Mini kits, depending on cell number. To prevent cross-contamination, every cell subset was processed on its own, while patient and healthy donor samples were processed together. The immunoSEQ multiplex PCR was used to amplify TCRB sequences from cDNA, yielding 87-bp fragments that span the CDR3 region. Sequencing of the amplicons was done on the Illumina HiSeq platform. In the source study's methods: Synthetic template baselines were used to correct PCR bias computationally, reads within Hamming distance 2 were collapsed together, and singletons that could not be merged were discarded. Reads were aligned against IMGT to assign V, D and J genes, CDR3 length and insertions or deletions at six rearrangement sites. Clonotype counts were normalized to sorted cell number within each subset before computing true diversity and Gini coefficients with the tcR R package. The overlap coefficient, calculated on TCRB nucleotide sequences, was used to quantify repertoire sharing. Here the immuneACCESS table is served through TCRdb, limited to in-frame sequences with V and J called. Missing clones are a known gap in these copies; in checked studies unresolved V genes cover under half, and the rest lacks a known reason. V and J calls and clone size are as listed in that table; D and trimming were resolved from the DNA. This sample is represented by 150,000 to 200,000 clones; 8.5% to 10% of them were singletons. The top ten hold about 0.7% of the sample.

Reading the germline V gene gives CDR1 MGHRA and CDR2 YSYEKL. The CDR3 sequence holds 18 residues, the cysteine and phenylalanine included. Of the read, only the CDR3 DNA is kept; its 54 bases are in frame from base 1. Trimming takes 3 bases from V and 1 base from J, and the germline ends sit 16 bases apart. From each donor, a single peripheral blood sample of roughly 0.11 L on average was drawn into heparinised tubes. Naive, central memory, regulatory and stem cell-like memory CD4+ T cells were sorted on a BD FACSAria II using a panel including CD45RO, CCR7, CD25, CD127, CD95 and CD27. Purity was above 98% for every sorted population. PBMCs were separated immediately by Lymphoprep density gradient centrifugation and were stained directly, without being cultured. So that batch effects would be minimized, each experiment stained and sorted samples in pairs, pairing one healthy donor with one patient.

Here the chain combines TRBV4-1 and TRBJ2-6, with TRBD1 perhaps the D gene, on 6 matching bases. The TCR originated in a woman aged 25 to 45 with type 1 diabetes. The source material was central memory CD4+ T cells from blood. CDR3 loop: CASSQPSQQGSGANVLTF. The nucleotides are TGCGCCAGCAGCCAGCCCTCGCAACAGGGATCTGGGGCCAACGTCCTGACTTTC.